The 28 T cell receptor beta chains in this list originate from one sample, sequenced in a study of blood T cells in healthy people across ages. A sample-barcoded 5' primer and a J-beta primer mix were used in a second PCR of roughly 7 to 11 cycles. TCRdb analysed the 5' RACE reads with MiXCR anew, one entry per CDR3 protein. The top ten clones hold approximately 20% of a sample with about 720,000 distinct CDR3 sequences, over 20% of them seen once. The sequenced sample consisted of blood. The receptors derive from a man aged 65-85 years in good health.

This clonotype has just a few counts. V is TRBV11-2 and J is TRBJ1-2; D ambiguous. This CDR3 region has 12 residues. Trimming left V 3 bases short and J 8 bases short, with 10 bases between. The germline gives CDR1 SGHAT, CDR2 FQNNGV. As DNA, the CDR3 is TGTGCCAGCAGCTTCTTTGAGGCGGGCTACACCTTC. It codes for CASSFFEAGYTF.

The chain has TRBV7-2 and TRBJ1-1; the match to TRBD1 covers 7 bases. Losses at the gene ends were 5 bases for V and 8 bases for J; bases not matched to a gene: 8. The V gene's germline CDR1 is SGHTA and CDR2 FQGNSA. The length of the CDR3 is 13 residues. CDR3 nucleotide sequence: TGTGCCAGCAGCCAACGACAGGGCCTGGAAGCTTTCTTT. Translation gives CASSQRQGLEAFF.

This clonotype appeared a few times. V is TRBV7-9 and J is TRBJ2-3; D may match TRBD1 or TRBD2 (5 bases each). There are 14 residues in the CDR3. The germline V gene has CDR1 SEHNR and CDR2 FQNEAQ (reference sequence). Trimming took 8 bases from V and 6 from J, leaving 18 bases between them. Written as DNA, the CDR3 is TGTGCCAGCGAAAGTGGCCACGGGGCTGATACGCAGTATTTT. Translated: CASESGHGADTQYF. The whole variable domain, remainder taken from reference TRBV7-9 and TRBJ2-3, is DTGVSQNPRHKITKRGQNVTFRCDPISEHNRLYWYRQTLGQGPEFLTYFQNEAQLEKSRLLSDRFSAERPKGSFSTLEIQRTEQGDSAMYLCASESGHGADTQYFGPGTRLTVL.

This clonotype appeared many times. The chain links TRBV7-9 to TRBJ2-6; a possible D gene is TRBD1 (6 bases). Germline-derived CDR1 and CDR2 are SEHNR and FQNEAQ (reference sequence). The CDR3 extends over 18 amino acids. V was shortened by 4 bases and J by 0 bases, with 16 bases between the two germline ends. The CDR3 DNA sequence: TGTGCCAGCAGCTCACAAAGAGGACAGCTCTCTGGGGCCAACGTCCTGACTTTC. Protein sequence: CASSSQRGQLSGANVLTF.

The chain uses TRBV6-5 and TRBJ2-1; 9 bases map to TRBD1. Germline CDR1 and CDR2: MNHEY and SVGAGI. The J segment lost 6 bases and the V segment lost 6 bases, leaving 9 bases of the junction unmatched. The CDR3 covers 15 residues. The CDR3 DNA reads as TGTGCCAGCAGCACCCCGACAGGGGGGTTCAATGAGCAGTTCTTC. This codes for CASSTPTGGFNEQFF.

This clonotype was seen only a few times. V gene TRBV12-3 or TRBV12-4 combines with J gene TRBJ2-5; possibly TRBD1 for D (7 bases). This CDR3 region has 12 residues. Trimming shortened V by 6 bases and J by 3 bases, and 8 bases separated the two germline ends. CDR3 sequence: CASSRGEETQYF. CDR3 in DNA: TGTGCCAGCAGCAGGGGGGAAGAGACCCAGTACTTC.

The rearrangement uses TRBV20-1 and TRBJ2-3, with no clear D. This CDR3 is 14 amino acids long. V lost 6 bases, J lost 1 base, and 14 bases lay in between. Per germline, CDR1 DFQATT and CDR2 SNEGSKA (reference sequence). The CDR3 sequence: CSAVSHGGTDTQYF. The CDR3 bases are TGCAGTGCCGTCAGCCATGGGGGCACAGATACGCAGTATTTT.

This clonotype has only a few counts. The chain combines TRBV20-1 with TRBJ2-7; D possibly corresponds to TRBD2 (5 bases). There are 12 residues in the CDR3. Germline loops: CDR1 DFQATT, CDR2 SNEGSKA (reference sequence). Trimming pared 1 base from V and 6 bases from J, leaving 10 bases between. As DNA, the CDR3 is TGCAGTGCTAGAGTGTCAGCGGCCGAGCAGTACTTC. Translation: CSARVSAAEQYF.

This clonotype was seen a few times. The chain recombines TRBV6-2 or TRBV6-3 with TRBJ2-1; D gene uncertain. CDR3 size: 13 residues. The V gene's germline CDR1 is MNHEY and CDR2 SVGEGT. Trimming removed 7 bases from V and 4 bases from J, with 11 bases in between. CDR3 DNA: TGTGCCAGCACTTTAACAGAGTACAATGAGCAGTTCTTC. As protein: CASTLTEYNEQFF.

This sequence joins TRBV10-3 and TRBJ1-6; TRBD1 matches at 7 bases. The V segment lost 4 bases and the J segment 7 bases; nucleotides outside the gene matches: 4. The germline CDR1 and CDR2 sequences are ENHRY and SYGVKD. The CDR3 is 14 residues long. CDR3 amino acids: CAISVGDSNSPLHF. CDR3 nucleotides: TGTGCCATCAGTGTTGGGGACAGCAATTCACCCCTCCACTTT.

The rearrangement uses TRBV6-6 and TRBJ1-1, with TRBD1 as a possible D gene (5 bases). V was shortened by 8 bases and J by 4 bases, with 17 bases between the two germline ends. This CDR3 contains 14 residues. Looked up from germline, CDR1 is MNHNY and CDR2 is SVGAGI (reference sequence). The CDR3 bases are TGTGCCAGCCAAGATCGGGGGAGAGGCACTGAAGCTTTCTTT. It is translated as CASQDRGRGTEAFF.

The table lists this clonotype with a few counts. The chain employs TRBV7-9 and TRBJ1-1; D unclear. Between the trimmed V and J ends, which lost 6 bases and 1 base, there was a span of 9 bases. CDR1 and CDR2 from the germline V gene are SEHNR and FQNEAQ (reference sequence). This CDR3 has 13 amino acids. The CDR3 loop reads CASSAQSNTEAFF. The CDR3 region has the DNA TGTGCCAGCAGTGCCCAGTCGAACACTGAAGCTTTCTTT.

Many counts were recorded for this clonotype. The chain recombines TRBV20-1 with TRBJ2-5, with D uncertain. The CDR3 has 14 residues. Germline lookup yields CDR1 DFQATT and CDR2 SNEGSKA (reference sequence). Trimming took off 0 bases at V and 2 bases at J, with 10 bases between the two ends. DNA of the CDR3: TGCAGTGCTAGAGATCTGCGGAGACAAGAGACCCAGTACTTC. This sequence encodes CSARDLRRQETQYF.

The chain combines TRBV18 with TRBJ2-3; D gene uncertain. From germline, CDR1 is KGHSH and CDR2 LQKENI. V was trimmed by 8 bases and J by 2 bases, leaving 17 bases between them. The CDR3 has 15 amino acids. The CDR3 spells CASPSPVGFTDTQYF. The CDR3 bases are TGTGCCAGCCCCTCCCCTGTGGGCTTCACAGATACGCAGTATTTT.

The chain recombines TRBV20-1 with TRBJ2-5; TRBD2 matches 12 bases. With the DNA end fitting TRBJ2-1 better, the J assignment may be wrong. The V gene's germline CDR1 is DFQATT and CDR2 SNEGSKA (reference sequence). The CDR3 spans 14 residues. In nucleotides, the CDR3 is TGCAGTGCTCTTCTAGCGGGAGGGGGCAATGAGCAGTTCTTC. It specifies CSALLAGGGNEQFF.

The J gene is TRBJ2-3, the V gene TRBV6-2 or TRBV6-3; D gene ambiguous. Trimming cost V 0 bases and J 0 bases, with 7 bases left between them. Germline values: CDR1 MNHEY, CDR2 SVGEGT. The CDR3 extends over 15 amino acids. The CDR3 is CASSYSLRSTDTQYF. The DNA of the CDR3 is TGTGCCAGCAGTTACTCGCTCAGAAGCACAGATACGCAGTATTTT.

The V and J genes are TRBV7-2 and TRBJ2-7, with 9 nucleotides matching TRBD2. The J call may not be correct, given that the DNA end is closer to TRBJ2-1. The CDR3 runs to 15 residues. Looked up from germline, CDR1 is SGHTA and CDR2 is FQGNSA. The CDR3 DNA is TGTGCCAGCAGCTCCTATGGGCTAGCGGGGAATGAGCAGTTCTTC. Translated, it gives CASSSYGLAGNEQFF.

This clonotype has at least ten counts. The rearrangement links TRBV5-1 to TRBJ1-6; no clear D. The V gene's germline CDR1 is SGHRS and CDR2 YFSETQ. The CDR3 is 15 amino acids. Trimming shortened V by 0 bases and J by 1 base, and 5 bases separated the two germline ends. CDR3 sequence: CASSLGGSYNSPLHF. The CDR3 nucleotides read TGCGCCAGCAGCTTGGGAGGGTCCTATAATTCACCCCTCCACTTT.

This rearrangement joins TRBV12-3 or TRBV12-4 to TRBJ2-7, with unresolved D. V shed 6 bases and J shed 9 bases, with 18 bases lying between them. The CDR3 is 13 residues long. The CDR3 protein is CASRPFGLFAQYF. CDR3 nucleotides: TGTGCCAGCAGGCCTTTCGGTTTGTTCGCGCAGTACTTC.

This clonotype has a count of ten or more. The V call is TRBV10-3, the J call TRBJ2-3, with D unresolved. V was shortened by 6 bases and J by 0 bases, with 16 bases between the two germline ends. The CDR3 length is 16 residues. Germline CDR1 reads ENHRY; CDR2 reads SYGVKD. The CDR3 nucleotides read TGTGCCATCAGAAAGGAAGGTACCACTAGCACAGATACGCAGTATTTT. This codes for CAIRKEGTTSTDTQYF.

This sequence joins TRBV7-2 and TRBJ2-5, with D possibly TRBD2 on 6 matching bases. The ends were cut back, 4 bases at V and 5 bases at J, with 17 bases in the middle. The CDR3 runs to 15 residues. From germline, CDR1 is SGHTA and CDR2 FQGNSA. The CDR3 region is CASSSNRGAGETQYF. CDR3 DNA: TGTGCCAGCAGCTCCAACCGAGGTGCGGGGGAGACCCAGTACTTC. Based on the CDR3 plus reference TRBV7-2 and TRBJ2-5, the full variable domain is GAGVSQSPSNKVTEKGKDVELRCDPISGHTALYWYRQSLGQGLEFLIYFQGNSAPDKSGLPSDRFSAERTGGSVSTLTIQRTQQEDSAVYLCASSSNRGAGETQYFGPGTRLLVL.

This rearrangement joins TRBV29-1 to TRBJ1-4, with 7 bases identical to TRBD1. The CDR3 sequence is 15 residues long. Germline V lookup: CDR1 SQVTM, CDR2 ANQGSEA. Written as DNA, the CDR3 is TGCAGAGATACTCGTCCCGGGACAGAGAATGAAAAACTGTTTTTT. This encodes CRDTRPGTENEKLFF.

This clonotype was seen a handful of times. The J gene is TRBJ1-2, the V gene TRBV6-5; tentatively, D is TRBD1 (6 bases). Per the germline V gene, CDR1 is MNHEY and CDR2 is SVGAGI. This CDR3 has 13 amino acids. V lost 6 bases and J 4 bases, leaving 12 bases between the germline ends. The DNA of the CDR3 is TGTGCCAGCAGCGACAGGAGGTTCTATGGCTACACCTTC. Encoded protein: CASSDRRFYGYTF.

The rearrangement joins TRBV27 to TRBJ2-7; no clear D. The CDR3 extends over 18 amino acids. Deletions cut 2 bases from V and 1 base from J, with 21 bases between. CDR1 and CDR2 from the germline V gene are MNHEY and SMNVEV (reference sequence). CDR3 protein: CASSLRPSDPRLSYEQYV. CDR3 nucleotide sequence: TGTGCCAGCAGTTTACGCCCCTCCGACCCGAGGTTGTCCTACGAGCAGTACGTC.

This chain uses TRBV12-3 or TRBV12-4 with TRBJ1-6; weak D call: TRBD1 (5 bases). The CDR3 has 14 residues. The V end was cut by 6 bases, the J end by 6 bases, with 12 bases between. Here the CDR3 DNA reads TGTGCCAGCAGGGGGGGACTGATTAATTCACCCCTCCACTTT. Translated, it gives CASRGGLINSPLHF.

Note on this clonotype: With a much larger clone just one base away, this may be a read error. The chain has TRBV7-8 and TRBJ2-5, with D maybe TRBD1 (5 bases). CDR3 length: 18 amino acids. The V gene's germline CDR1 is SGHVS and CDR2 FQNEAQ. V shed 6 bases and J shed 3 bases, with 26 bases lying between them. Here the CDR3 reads CASSSPAAGLWGKETQYF. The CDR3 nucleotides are TGTGCCAGCAGTTCCCCAGCTGCAGGGCTCTGGGGTAAAGAGACCCAGTACTTC.

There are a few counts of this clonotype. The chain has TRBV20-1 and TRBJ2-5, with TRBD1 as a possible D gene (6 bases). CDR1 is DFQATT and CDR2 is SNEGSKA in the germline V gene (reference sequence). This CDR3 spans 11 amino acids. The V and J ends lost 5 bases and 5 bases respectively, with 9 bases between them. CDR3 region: CSAQTGETQYF. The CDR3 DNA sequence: TGCAGTGCTCAGACAGGCGAGACCCAGTACTTC.

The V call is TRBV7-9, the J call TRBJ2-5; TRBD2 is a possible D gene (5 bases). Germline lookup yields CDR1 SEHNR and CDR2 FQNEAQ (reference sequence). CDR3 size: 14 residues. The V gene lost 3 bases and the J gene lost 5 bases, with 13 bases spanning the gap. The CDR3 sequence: CASSLARDLETQYF. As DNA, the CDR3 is TGTGCCAGCAGCTTGGCCCGGGATTTGGAGACCCAGTACTTC.